This T cell receptor beta chain was sequenced in a study of cytomegalovirus exposure and HLA in healthy donors. Primers: 60 Vbeta forward and 13 Jbeta reverse. Clones were sequenced by immunoSEQ multiplex PCR, and TCRdb holds only the in-frame ones, with some missing. Among 65,000 to 80,000 clones listed, over 65% were seen once. Per the germline V gene, CDR1 is MGHRA and CDR2 is YSYEKL. The CDR3 contains 17 residues. Deletions cut 0 bases from V and 6 bases from J, with 20 bases between. This TCR derives from a man between 40 and 49 years old in good health and CMV-seropositive. The V call is TRBV4-1, the J call TRBJ1-2; no clear D. Sequencing was done on a sample of PBMCs. This chain's CDR3 is CASSQDLLRAQTNGYTF. Written as DNA, the CDR3 is TGCGCCAGCAGCCAAGATCTTTTGAGGGCGCAGACGAATGGCTACACCTTC.